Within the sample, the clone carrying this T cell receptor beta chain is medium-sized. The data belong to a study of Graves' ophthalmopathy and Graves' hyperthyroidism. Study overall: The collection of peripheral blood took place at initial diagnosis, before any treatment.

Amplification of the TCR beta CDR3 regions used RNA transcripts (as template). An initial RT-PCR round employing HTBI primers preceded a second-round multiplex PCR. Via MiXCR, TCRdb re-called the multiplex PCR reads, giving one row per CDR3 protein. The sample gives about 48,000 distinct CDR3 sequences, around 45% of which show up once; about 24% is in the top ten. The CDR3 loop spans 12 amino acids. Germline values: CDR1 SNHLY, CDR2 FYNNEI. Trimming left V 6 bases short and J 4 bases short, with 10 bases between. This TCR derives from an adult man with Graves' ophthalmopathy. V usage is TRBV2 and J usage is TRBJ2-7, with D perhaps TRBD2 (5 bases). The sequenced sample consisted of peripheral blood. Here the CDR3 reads CASSATSYEQYF. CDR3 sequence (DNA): TGTGCCAGCAGCGCTACTAGTTACGAGCAGTACTTC.